These 13 T cell receptor beta chains share one sample of origin, sequenced in a study of OX40 agonist ivuxolimab in advanced cancers. Produced via immunoSEQ multiplex PCR; TCRdb's table is partial and in-frame only. The repertoire holds 30,000 to 45,000 clones, with about 88% as singletons. The sample was CD4+ or CD8+ T cells sorted from blood, taken in a trial of the OX40 agonist ivuxolimab. These receptors were taken from an adult with an advanced solid tumor such as melanoma, head and neck, liver or kidney cancer.

The chain is built from TRBV18 and TRBJ2-5; 11 bases map to TRBD2. Per germline, CDR1 KGHSH and CDR2 LQKENI. There are 17 residues in the CDR3. Trimming removed 5 bases from V and 4 bases from J; junction bases left unmatched: 12. For the CDR3, the DNA is TGTGCCAGCTCATCAGGACTAGCGGGCCCGGCGGGAGAGACCCAGTACTTC. Translating gives CASSSGLAGPAGETQYF.

The chain links TRBV5-6 to TRBJ1-3; D is unresolved. This CDR3 has 14 amino acids. V dropped 2 bases and J dropped 5 bases, with 11 bases sitting between them. Germline V gene lookup returns CDR1 SGHDT and CDR2 YYEEEE. The CDR3 DNA sequence: TGTGCCAGCAGCTTCCGGGCTAAGAGAAACACCATATATTTT. Protein product: CASSFRAKRNTIYF.

The V gene is TRBV11-2, the J gene TRBJ2-7; maybe TRBD2 (6 bases). The V gene's germline CDR1 is SGHAT and CDR2 FQNNGV. The CDR3 runs to 15 residues. V gave up 7 bases and J gave up 7 bases, with 23 bases separating them. The CDR3 DNA follows: TGTGCCAGCAAGGGACTGGGCTTTGGGGCGGGAGAGCAGTACTTC. Residues: CASKGLGFGAGEQYF.

CDR3 sequence: CASSLSAGGPHEQFF. In DNA form, the CDR3 reads TGTGCCAGCAGCTTATCAGCGGGGGGGCCACATGAGCAGTTCTTC. This chain connects TRBV11-3 to TRBJ2-1; 10 bases are shared with TRBD2. The CDR3 loop spans 15 amino acids. The V and J ends lost 2 bases and 8 bases, in that order; junction bases with no gene match: 6. Germline assignment: CDR1 SGHNT and CDR2 YENEEA.

The rearrangement uses TRBV6-5 and TRBJ1-5, with a possible D match to TRBD1 (6 bases). This CDR3 spans 15 amino acids. V lost 2 bases to trimming and J lost 5 bases, with 13 bases between them. CDR1 is MNHEY and CDR2 is SVGAGI in the germline V gene. The CDR3 DNA reads TGTGCCAGCAGTTACAGCGGGGGGCTGGATCAGCCCCAGCATTTT. It yields the protein CASSYSGGLDQPQHF.

V and J are TRBV10-3 and TRBJ2-7; possibly TRBD1 or TRBD2 for D (5 bases each). Germline V gives CDR1 ENHRY, CDR2 SYGVKD. Between the trimmed V and J ends, which lost 4 bases and 2 bases, there was a span of 15 bases. There are 15 residues in the CDR3. The CDR3: CAISGRGAGTYEQYF. The CDR3 DNA is TGTGCCATCAGTGGACGAGGGGCGGGCACCTACGAGCAGTACTTC.

This sequence joins TRBV28 and TRBJ1-5, with D unresolved. Trimming left V 4 bases short and J 3 bases short, with 19 bases between. Germline CDR1 is MDHEN and CDR2 is SYDVKM. There are 17 residues in the CDR3. CDR3: CASSSIIRPPVNQPQHF. CDR3 bases: TGTGCCAGCAGTTCAATTATTCGACCCCCGGTCAATCAGCCCCAGCATTTT.

This chain joins TRBV10-3 and TRBJ2-7; a weak D match, TRBD2 (6 bases). The CDR3 is 14 residues long. Trimming took 2 bases from V and 6 from J, leaving 14 bases between them. Germline CDR1 reads ENHRY; CDR2 reads SYGVKD. CDR3 sequence: CAISEPLRGLEQYF. The CDR3 region has the DNA TGTGCCATCAGTGAGCCTCTTCGGGGACTCGAGCAGTACTTC.

This clone was counted only a few times. The genes are TRBV6-5 and TRBJ1-1; tentatively, D is TRBD1 (6 bases). V lost 10 bases to trimming and J lost 1 base, with 13 bases between them. The CDR3 has 13 amino acids. Germline V gives CDR1 MNHEY, CDR2 SVGAGI. CDR3 nucleotides: TGTGCCACACGACAGGCCACGAACACTGAAGCTTTCTTT. Translated: CATRQATNTEAFF.

The rearrangement joins TRBV29-1 to TRBJ1-6; D possibly corresponds to TRBD1 (6 bases). Per germline, CDR1 SQVTM and CDR2 ANQGSEA. V lost 6 bases and J 1 base, leaving 7 bases between the germline ends. This CDR3 contains 13 residues. The chain's CDR3 is CSVGQSYNSPLHF. For the CDR3, the DNA is TGCAGCGTGGGACAATCCTATAATTCACCCCTCCACTTT. The variable domain in full, completed from reference TRBV29-1 and TRBJ1-6, reads SAVISQKPSRDICQRGTSLTIQCQVDSQVTMMFWYRQQPGQSLTLIATANQGSEATYESGFVIDKFPISRPNLTFSTLTVSNMSPEDSSIYLCSVGQSYNSPLHFGNGTRLTVT.

The genes are TRBV18 and TRBJ2-5, with TRBD2 as a possible D gene (7 bases). This CDR3 comprises 15 residues. The V and J ends lost 0 bases and 5 bases respectively, with 13 bases between them. Germline V lookup: CDR1 KGHSH, CDR2 LQKENI. CDR3 bases: TGTGCCAGCTCACCACCGGGACAAGCGGGGGAGACCCAGTACTTC. It translates to CASSPPGQAGETQYF.

This clone was observed many times. J is TRBJ2-2 and V is TRBV18; D perhaps matches TRBD2 (6 bases). The CDR3 sequence is 18 residues long. V was clipped by 5 bases and J by 4 bases, with 23 bases between them. Germline loops: CDR1 KGHSH, CDR2 LQKENI. The CDR3 DNA sequence: TGTGCCAGCTCAACGGTAGGGCTAGCGTCCCTTTCCACCGGGGAGCTGTTTTTT. It yields the protein CASSTVGLASLSTGELFF. Using reference TRBV18 and TRBJ2-2 for the parts outside the CDR3, the full variable domain is NAGVMQNPRHLVRRRGQEARLRCSPMKGHSHVYWYRQLPEEGLKFMVYLQKENIIDESGMPKERFSAEFPKEGPSILRIQQVVRGDSAAYFCASSTVGLASLSTGELFFGEGSRLTVL.

This chain uses TRBV2 with TRBJ2-7, with 7 positions matching TRBD1. There are 14 residues in the CDR3. The V and J ends lost 9 bases and 3 bases, in that order; junction bases with no gene match: 11. Germline loops: CDR1 SNHLY, CDR2 FYNNEI. The CDR3 region has the DNA TGTGCCAGTGAGATCGGACAGGTAGGCTACGAGCAGTACTTC. This gives the protein CASEIGQVGYEQYF.